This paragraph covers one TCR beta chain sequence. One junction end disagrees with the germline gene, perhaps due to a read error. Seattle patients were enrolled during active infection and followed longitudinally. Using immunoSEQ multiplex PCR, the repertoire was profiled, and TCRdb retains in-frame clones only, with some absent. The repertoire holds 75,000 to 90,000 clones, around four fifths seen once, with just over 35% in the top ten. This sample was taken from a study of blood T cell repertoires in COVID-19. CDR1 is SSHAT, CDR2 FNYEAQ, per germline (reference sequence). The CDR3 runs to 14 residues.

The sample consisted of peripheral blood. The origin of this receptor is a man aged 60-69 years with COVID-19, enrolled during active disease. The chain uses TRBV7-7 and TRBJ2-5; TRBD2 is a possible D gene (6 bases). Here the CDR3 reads CASSLGRGQETQYF. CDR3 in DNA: TGTGCTAGCAGCTTAGGGCGGGGACAAGAGACCCAGTACTTC.